Below, 14 T cell receptor beta chains from the same sample are listed, as sequenced in a study of T cell changes during pregnancy in multiple sclerosis. Profiled with immunoSEQ multiplex PCR; TCRdb holds only in-frame clones, not every one. The profile covers about 100,000 clones, with roughly 92% appearing a single time and around 1.2% taken by the ten largest. The material was peripheral blood, obtained in the second trimester of pregnancy. These receptor sequences come from a female donor with multiple sclerosis, enrolled in a pregnancy study.

This clone has just a few counts. DNA of the CDR3: TGTGCCAGCAGCTTGAGGACAGGGCTGAACACTGAAGCTTTCTTT. It is translated as CASSLRTGLNTEAFF. V is TRBV5-4 and J is TRBJ1-1; 8 nucleotides match TRBD1. CDR1 and CDR2 (germline): SGHNT, YYREEE (reference sequence). This CDR3 has 15 amino acids. V shed 1 base, J shed 0 bases, and the junction held 2 bases outside the gene matches. The full variable domain, its missing parts supplied by reference TRBV5-4 and TRBJ1-1, is ETGVTQSPTHLIKTRGQQVTLRCSSQSGHNTVSWYQQALGQGPQFIFQYYREEENGRGNFPPRFSGLQFPNYSSELNVNALELDDSALYLCASSLRTGLNTEAFFGQGTRLTVV.

J is TRBJ1-2 and V is TRBV4-1; no clear D. The V end was cut by 0 bases, the J end by 0 bases, with 11 bases between. This CDR3 has 16 residues. Germline V gene lookup returns CDR1 MGHRA and CDR2 YSYEKL. The CDR3 region is CASSQDLAAANYGYTF. CDR3 bases: TGCGCCAGCAGCCAAGATCTCGCGGCAGCTAACTATGGCTACACCTTC.

In this sample, this clone turned up once. The genes are TRBV27 and TRBJ1-2; D gene unclear. CDR1 is MNHEY, CDR2 SMNVEV, per germline (reference sequence). The CDR3 is 12 residues long. V dropped 9 bases and J dropped 4 bases, with 12 bases sitting between them. The CDR3 bases are TGTGCCAGTGGGCCGACGAGCTATGGCTACACCTTC. It codes for CASGPTSYGYTF.

To note about this clone: The germline gene is not matched at one end of the junction; a read error may be the cause. The CDR3 nucleotides are TGCAGCGTTCAGACAGGGGGCTCCCACGAGCAGTACTTC. Translated: CSVQTGGSHEQYF. The rearrangement uses TRBV29-1 and TRBJ2-7; 10 bases fit TRBD1. This CDR3 is built from 13 residues. Germline CDR1 SQVTM, CDR2 ANQGSEA.

This chain joins TRBV6-5 and TRBJ1-2; tentatively, D is TRBD1 (5 bases). V lost 9 bases, J lost 0 bases, and 8 bases lay in between. The germline gives CDR1 MNHEY, CDR2 SVGAGI. This CDR3 spans 12 amino acids. This CDR3 is CASKQANYGYTF. Here the CDR3 DNA reads TGTGCCAGTAAACAGGCTAACTATGGCTACACCTTC.

This sequence joins TRBV5-1 and TRBJ2-1, with D tentatively TRBD2 (6 bases). The CDR3 spans 18 residues. The germline CDR1 and CDR2 sequences are SGHRS and YFSETQ. Trimming pared 4 bases from V and 0 bases from J, leaving 20 bases between. Written as DNA, the CDR3 is TGCGCCAGCAGCCCTCCAATCACTCGGGGGACCTCCTACAATGAGCAGTTCTTC. Translation: CASSPPITRGTSYNEQFF. Filled out from reference TRBV5-1 and TRBJ2-1, the complete variable domain reads KAGVTQTPRYLIKTRGQQVTLSCSPISGHRSVSWYQQTPGQGLQFLFEYFSETQRNKGNFPGRFSGRQFSNSRSEMNVSTLELGDSALYLCASSPPITRGTSYNEQFFGPGTRLTVL.

The chain employs TRBV5-1 and TRBJ1-1; 8 bases are a match to TRBD1. Trimming took 3 bases from V and 2 from J; bases not matched to a gene: 9. Per the germline V gene, CDR1 is SGHRS and CDR2 is YFSETQ. The CDR3 sequence is 16 residues long. For the CDR3, the DNA is TGCGCCAGCAGCTACGGCCGTGGACAGGGAAACACTGAAGCTTTCTTT. It encodes CASSYGRGQGNTEAFF.

This chain links TRBV10-3 with TRBJ1-2, with 10 positions matching TRBD1. Germline CDR1 and CDR2: ENHRY and SYGVKD. The CDR3 runs to 15 residues. Germline trimming cut 2 bases from V and 6 bases from J; bases unmatched to any gene: 6. CDR3 sequence: CAISETQGQGNGYTF. CDR3 DNA sequence: TGTGCCATCAGTGAGACCCAGGGACAGGGGAATGGCTACACCTTC.

This sequence joins TRBV2 and TRBJ2-5; 11 nucleotides agree with TRBD2. Germline loops: CDR1 SNHLY, CDR2 FYNNEI. This CDR3 has 14 amino acids. Trimming at V came to 6 bases and at J to 5 bases, leaving 5 bases not matched to a gene. The CDR3 sequence: CASRIAGGWETQYF. The CDR3 nucleotides read TGTGCCAGCAGAATAGCGGGGGGGTGGGAGACCCAGTACTTC.

This clone was counted only a few times. The chain joins TRBV21-1 to TRBJ1-6; the tabulated D call, TRBD1, remains unverified against the DNA. TRBV21-1 is flagged as a pseudogene. This CDR3 spans 14 amino acids. The CDR3 is CASSPDRPNSPLHF. The CDR3 region has the DNA TGTGCCAGCAGCCCTGACAGGCCTAATTCACCCCTCCACTTT.

The J gene is TRBJ2-1, the V gene TRBV6-5, with 10 bases identical to TRBD2. The CDR3 spans 15 residues. J was trimmed by 7 bases and V by 4 bases; bases with no gene match: 7. CDR1 is MNHEY and CDR2 is SVGAGI in the germline V gene. CDR3 residues: CASSSPSGSLNEQFF. The CDR3, as DNA: TGTGCCAGCAGTTCGCCTAGCGGGAGTCTAAATGAGCAGTTCTTC.

The gene calls are TRBV5-1 and TRBJ2-5, with 7 positions matching TRBD2. The CDR3 has 15 amino acids. The germline V gene encodes CDR1 SGHRS and CDR2 YFSETQ. With 0 bases clipped from V and 4 bases from J, the junction kept 6 bases outside the gene matches. CDR3 sequence (DNA): TGCGCCAGCAGCTTGGGGGGGGGAGCGAGAGAGACCCAGTACTTC. This encodes CASSLGGGARETQYF.

The rearrangement joins TRBV5-5 to TRBJ1-1, with D uncertain. V was shortened by 3 bases and J by 5 bases, with 23 bases between the two germline ends. Germline values: CDR1 SGHKS, CDR2 YYEKEE (reference sequence). The CDR3 extends over 17 amino acids. The DNA of the CDR3 is TGTGCCAGCAGCTCGAGGGATTGGGCCCAAGCAGAGACTGAAGCTTTCTTT. Translated, it gives CASSSRDWAQAETEAFF.

This CDR3 reads CASSSSGTGTDTQYF. In DNA form, the CDR3 reads TGTGCCAGCAGTTCCTCCGGGACAGGCACAGATACGCAGTATTTT. The genes are TRBV27 and TRBJ2-3; 7 nucleotides line up with TRBD1. V dropped 4 bases and J dropped 1; count of bases not matched to a gene: 5. CDR1 is MNHEY and CDR2 is SMNVEV in the germline V gene (reference sequence). This CDR3 has 15 residues.